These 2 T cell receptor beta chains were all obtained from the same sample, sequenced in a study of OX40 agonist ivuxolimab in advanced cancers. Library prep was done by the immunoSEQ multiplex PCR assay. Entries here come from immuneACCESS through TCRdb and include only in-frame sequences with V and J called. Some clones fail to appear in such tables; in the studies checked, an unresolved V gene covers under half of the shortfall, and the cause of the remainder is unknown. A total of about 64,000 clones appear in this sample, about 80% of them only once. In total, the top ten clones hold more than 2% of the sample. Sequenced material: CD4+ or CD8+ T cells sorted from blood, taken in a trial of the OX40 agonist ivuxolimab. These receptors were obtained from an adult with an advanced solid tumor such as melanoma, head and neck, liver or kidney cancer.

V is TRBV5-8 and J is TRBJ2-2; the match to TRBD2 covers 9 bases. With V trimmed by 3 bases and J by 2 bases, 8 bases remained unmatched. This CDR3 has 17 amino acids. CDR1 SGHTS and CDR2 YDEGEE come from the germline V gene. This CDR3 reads CASSSALTSGNTGELFF. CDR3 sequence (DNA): TGTGCCAGCAGCTCCGCCCTGACTAGCGGTAACACCGGGGAGCTGTTTTTT.

DNA of the CDR3: TGCGCCAGCAGCTTGGGGACCGGGACAGGGCGTAATGAGCAGTTCTTC. Translating it yields CASSLGTGTGRNEQFF. The chain is built from TRBV5-1 and TRBJ2-1; 9 nucleotides agree with TRBD1. Germline V gene data show CDR1 as SGHRS and CDR2 as YFSETQ. The CDR3 extends over 16 amino acids. With 0 bases clipped from V and 7 bases from J, the junction kept 8 bases outside the gene matches.